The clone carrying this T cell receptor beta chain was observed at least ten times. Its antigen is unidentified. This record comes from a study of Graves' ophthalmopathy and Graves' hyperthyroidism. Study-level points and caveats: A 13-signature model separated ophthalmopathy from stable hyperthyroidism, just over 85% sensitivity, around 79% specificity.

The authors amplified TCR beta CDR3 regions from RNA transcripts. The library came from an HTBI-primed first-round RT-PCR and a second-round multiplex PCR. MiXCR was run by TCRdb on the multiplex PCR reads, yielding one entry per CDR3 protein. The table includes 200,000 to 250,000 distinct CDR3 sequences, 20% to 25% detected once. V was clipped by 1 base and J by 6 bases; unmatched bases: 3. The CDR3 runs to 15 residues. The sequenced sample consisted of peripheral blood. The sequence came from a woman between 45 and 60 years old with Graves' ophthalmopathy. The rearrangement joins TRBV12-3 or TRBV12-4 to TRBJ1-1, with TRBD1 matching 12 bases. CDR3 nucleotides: TGTGCCAGCAGTTTAGTGGGGACAGGGGGCGCTGAAGCTTTCTTT. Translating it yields CASSLVGTGGAEAFF.